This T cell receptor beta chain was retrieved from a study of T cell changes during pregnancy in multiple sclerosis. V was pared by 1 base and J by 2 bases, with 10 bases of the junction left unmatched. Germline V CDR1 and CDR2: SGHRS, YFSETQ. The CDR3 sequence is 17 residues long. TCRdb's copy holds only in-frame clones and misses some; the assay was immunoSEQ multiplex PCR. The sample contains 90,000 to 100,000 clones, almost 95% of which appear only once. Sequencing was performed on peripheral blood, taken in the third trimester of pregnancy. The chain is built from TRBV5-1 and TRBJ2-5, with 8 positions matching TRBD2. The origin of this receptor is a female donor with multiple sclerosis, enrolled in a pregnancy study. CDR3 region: CASSLFPGGPGQETQYF. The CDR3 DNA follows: TGCGCCAGCAGCTTGTTTCCGGGAGGGCCGGGACAAGAGACCCAGTACTTC.